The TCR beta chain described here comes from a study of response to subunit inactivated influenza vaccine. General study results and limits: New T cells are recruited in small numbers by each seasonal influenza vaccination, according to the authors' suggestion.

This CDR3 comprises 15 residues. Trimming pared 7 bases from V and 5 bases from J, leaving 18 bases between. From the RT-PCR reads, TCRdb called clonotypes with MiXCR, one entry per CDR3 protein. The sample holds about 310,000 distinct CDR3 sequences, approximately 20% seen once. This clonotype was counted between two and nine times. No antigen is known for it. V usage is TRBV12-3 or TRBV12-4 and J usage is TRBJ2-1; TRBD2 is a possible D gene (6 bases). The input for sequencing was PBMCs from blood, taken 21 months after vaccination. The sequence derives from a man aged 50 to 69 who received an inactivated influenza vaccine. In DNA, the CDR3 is TGTGCCAGCAATAAATGGGGGGTTACCAACAATGAGCAGTTCTTC. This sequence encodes CASNKWGVTNNEQFF.